This T cell receptor (beta chain) was sequenced in a study of blood T cell repertoires in COVID-19. As for the study in general: Spain, Italy and the United States supplied samples that represented acute and convalescent COVID-19. T cells, B-cell-depleted T cells, or PBMCs supplied cDNA or gDNA.

This CDR3 spans 15 amino acids. The germline V gene has CDR1 SGDLS and CDR2 YYNGEE. The ends lost 3 bases at V and 5 bases at J; junction bases unmatched: 3. Profiled with immunoSEQ multiplex PCR; TCRdb holds only in-frame clones, not every one. The data contain 50,000 to 60,000 clones, 80% to 90% of them seen just once; the ten biggest clones take up 1.5% to 2%. This clonotype was obtained from a man aged 60-69 years with acute or convalescent COVID-19. The sequenced sample was peripheral blood. The chain is built from TRBV9 and TRBJ1-6, with TRBD1 identical over 9 bases. The DNA of the CDR3 is TGTGCCAGCAGCGGAGGGACAGGGAATAATTCACCCCTCCACTTT. It translates to CASSGGTGNNSPLHF.